The 20 T cell receptor beta chains below all came from one sample that was sequenced in a study of CD8 T cells in ankylosing spondylitis. TCRdb reanalysed the 5' RACE reads using MiXCR and keeps one entry per CDR3 protein. The sample lists around 480,000 distinct CDR3 sequences, approximately 17% occurring once. These receptors are not linked to any known antigen. Study findings and constraints: There was a TCR beta motif, made of eight highly homologous variants, that appeared characteristic of ankylosing spondylitis blood.

Specimen: blood, either unsorted or a sorted T cell fraction (not recorded which). Receptors originate from a male donor with ankylosing spondylitis.

V usage is TRBV5-5 and J usage is TRBJ1-6, with D unclear. Per germline, CDR1 SGHKS and CDR2 YYEKEE (reference sequence). V lost 1 base to trimming and J lost 10 bases, with 12 bases between them. CDR3 length equals 14 residues. The CDR3 loop is CASSLRGEGSPLHF. DNA for the CDR3: TGTGCCAGCAGCTTGCGGGGTGAGGGATCACCCCTCCACTTT.

This chain uses TRBV20-1 with TRBJ1-1, with no clear D. This CDR3 is 13 amino acids long. Trimming stripped 7 bases from V and 5 bases from J, with 17 bases between. The germline V gene encodes CDR1 DFQATT and CDR2 SNEGSKA (reference sequence). CDR3 residues: CSGSRQVGTEAFF. CDR3 sequence (DNA): TGCAGTGGGTCTAGGCAGGTGGGGACTGAAGCTTTCTTT.

This clonotype was found a few times. The rearrangement links TRBV7-2 to TRBJ2-1, with no clear D. The CDR3 is 12 residues long. The V gene's germline CDR1 is SGHTA and CDR2 FQGNSA. Trimming stripped 5 bases from V and 7 bases from J, with 9 bases between. In nucleotides, the CDR3 is TGTGCCAGCAGCAACTCTGGTAATGAGCAGTTCTTC. This translates into CASSNSGNEQFF.

V usage is TRBV29-1 and J usage is TRBJ2-1; no definite D call. There are 13 residues in the CDR3. Germline values: CDR1 SQVTM, CDR2 ANQGSEA. V gave up 3 bases and J gave up 3 bases, with 9 bases separating them. CDR3 amino acids: CSVEFSRYNEQFF. As DNA, the CDR3 is TGCAGCGTTGAGTTTTCACGCTACAATGAGCAGTTCTTC.

In this sample, this clonotype turned up a few times. V is TRBV6-2 or TRBV6-3 and J is TRBJ2-1; no definite D call. CDR3 size: 18 residues. Per the germline V gene, CDR1 is MNHEY and CDR2 is SVGEGT. V shed 6 bases and J shed 0 bases, with 21 bases lying between them. Here the CDR3 reads CASSPLILLISSYNEQFF. CDR3 DNA: TGTGCCAGCAGCCCCCTCATTCTTTTAATAAGCTCCTACAATGAGCAGTTCTTC.

The CDR3 sequence is CASSQGVSDTQYF. The CDR3 bases are TGTGCCAGCAGCCAAGGGGTTAGCGATACGCAGTATTTT. The chain is built from TRBV4-2 and TRBJ2-3, with D uncertain. V gave up 1 base and J gave up 6 bases, with 8 bases separating them. Germline assignment: CDR1 LGHNA and CDR2 YNFKEQ. The CDR3 is made up of 13 amino acids.

This clonotype appeared many times. The V gene is TRBV20-1, the J gene TRBJ1-2, with 10 positions matching TRBD1. Germline V lookup: CDR1 DFQATT, CDR2 SNEGSKA (reference sequence). The CDR3 is 14 amino acids. With 6 bases clipped from V and 5 bases from J, the junction kept 9 bases outside the gene matches. CDR3 nucleotide sequence: TGCAGTGCAATTGGGACAGGGGTATCATATGGCTACACCTTC. Amino acids: CSAIGTGVSYGYTF.

The CDR3 sequence: CASVIFVTSTDTQYF. CDR3 nucleotides: TGTGCCAGCGTCATTTTTGTAACTAGCACAGATACGCAGTATTTT. This rearrangement joins TRBV2 to TRBJ2-3; D uncertain. The CDR3 has 15 residues. Per germline, CDR1 SNHLY and CDR2 FYNNEI. V lost 8 bases to trimming and J lost 0 bases, with 15 bases between them.

In its sample, this clonotype was seen a few times. The chain combines TRBV7-2 with TRBJ2-3, with 11 nucleotides matching TRBD1. The V gene end was trimmed by 5 bases and the J gene end by 7 bases; junction bases not matched to a gene: 8. CDR1 and CDR2 (germline): SGHTA, FQGNSA. There are 15 residues in the CDR3. Here the CDR3 DNA reads TGTGCCAGCAGCCCGGGACAGGGGGTGCGACATACGCAGTATTTT. Amino acids: CASSPGQGVRHTQYF.

This clonotype was seen more than once but under ten times. This rearrangement joins TRBV6-5 to TRBJ2-3, with D perhaps TRBD1 (6 bases). This CDR3 has 17 residues. Germline-derived CDR1 and CDR2 are MNHEY and SVGAGI. V lost 4 bases and J lost 0, with 17 bases in between. CDR3 in DNA: TGTGCCAGCAGTTGGGGCAACAGGGAAACTAGCACAGATACGCAGTATTTT. It codes for CASSWGNRETSTDTQYF.

The J gene is TRBJ2-1, the V gene TRBV6-2 or TRBV6-3, with D possibly TRBD2 on 5 matching bases. The CDR3 has 15 amino acids. V lost 1 base to trimming and J lost 7 bases, with 14 bases between them. In germline, CDR1 is MNHEY, CDR2 SVGEGT. CDR3 in amino acids: CASSYFRLAENEQFF. As DNA, the CDR3 is TGTGCCAGCAGTTACTTTCGTCTAGCAGAAAATGAGCAGTTCTTC.

This chain joins TRBV4-2 and TRBJ1-6; tentatively, D is TRBD1 (5 bases). The CDR3 is 20 amino acids. Germline V gives CDR1 LGHNA, CDR2 YNFKEQ. Trimming took off 4 bases at V and 8 bases at J, with 30 bases between the two ends. This CDR3 reads CASSRQPTVPGSPSDSPLHF. CDR3 in DNA: TGTGCCAGCAGCCGCCAGCCTACCGTACCAGGGAGCCCCTCAGATTCACCCCTCCACTTT.

This clonotype has more than one count but fewer than ten. V usage is TRBV7-8 and J usage is TRBJ1-2; D may be TRBD1 (5 bases). V dropped 1 base and J dropped 4 bases, with 16 bases sitting between them. The CDR3 length is 16 residues. Germline CDR1 reads SGHVS; CDR2 reads FQNEAQ. The DNA for the CDR3 is TGTGCCAGCAGCTTAGGGGGGAGGGGCCGTACCTATGGCTACACCTTC. Translating gives CASSLGGRGRTYGYTF.

This chain links TRBV6-2 or TRBV6-3 with TRBJ1-1; 9 nucleotides line up with TRBD1. Per the germline V gene, CDR1 is MNHEY and CDR2 is SVGEGT. This CDR3 contains 15 residues. V was pared by 4 bases and J by 3 bases, with 6 bases of the junction left unmatched. CDR3 coding DNA: TGTGCCAGCAGTTCCGACCGGGACAGGGACACTGAAGCTTTCTTT. Its translation is CASSSDRDRDTEAFF.

The chain has TRBV11-2 and TRBJ2-7, with D maybe TRBD1 (6 bases). Trimming pared 1 base from V and 7 bases from J, leaving 17 bases between. Germline V gene data show CDR1 as SGHAT and CDR2 as FQNNGV. The CDR3 totals 15 residues. CDR3 loop: CASSLVGTSSGEQYF. DNA for the CDR3: TGTGCCAGCAGCTTAGTTGGGACATCCTCGGGGGAGCAGTACTTC.

The table lists this clonotype with many counts. This chain connects TRBV7-9 to TRBJ2-7; 9 bases align to TRBD1. This CDR3 region has 14 residues. Germline V gene data show CDR1 as SEHNR and CDR2 as FQNEAQ (reference sequence). Trimming cost V 8 bases and J 4 bases; bases outside gene matches: 9. Here the CDR3 DNA reads TGTGCCAGCTCGCCGGGACAGGGTCGGTACGAGCAGTACTTC. It specifies CASSPGQGRYEQYF. Looking up the rest from reference TRBV7-9 and TRBJ2-7 gives the full variable domain: DTGVSQNPRHKITKRGQNVTFRCDPISEHNRLYWYRQTLGQGPEFLTYFQNEAQLEKSRLLSDRFSAERPKGSFSTLEIQRTEQGDSAMYLCASSPGQGRYEQYFGPGTRLTVT.

This clonotype was counted between two and nine times. The V call is TRBV6-1, the J call TRBJ1-4; weak D call: TRBD1 (6 bases). CDR3 length equals 13 residues. Trimming removed 1 base at V and 14 bases at J, with 14 bases between. CDR1 MNHNS and CDR2 SASEGT come from the germline V gene. The CDR3: CASSEESNRALFF. The CDR3 coding sequence is TGTGCCAGCAGTGAAGAGAGTAACAGGGCCCTGTTTTTT.

The V gene is TRBV20-1, the J gene TRBJ1-2, with D perhaps matching TRBD1 (5 bases). The CDR3 covers 15 residues. CDR1 is DFQATT and CDR2 is SNEGSKA in the germline V gene (reference sequence). V dropped 0 bases and J dropped 13 bases, with 24 bases sitting between them. Here the CDR3 reads CSARDQGPGLKESTF. Written as DNA, the CDR3 is TGCAGTGCTAGAGATCAGGGACCGGGCCTGAAGGAGTCCACCTTC.

This clonotype was seen a handful of times. V and J are TRBV6-2 or TRBV6-3 and TRBJ1-5; TRBD1 agrees at 7 bases. Germline CDR1 reads MNHEY; CDR2 reads SVGEGT. Losses at the gene ends were 6 bases for V and 1 base for J; bases not matched to a gene: 12. The CDR3 extends over 17 amino acids. In DNA, the CDR3 is TGTGCCAGCAGCGGGGACAGACTAACTAACAGCAATCAGCCCCAGCATTTT. Protein product: CASSGDRLTNSNQPQHF.

This clonotype showed up many times. The chain uses TRBV14 and TRBJ1-1; 9 bases align to TRBD1. V trimming: 4 bases; J trimming: 0 bases; junction bases outside the gene matches: 3. This CDR3 has 15 amino acids. The V gene's germline CDR1 is SGHDN and CDR2 FVKESK. CDR3 DNA sequence: TGTGCCAGCAGCCTTACAGGGGGCGTGAACACTGAAGCTTTCTTT. It specifies CASSLTGGVNTEAFF. The full variable domain, rest sourced from reference TRBV14 and TRBJ1-1, is EAGVTQFPSHSVIEKGQTVTLRCDPISGHDNLYWYRRVMGKEIKFLLHFVKESKQDESGMPNNRFLAERTGGTYSTLKVQPAELEDSGVYFCASSLTGGVNTEAFFGQGTRLTVV.